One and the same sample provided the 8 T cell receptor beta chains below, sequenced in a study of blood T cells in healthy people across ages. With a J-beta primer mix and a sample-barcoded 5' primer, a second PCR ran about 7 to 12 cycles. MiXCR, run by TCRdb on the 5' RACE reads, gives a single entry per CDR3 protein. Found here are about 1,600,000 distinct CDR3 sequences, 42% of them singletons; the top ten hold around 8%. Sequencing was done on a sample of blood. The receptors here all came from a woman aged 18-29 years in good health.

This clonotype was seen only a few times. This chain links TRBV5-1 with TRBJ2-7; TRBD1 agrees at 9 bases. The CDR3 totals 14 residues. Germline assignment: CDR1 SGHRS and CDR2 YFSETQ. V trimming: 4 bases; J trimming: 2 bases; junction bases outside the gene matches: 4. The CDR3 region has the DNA TGCGCCAGCAGCCGGGACAGGGAGGCCTACGAGCAGTACTTC. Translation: CASSRDREAYEQYF.

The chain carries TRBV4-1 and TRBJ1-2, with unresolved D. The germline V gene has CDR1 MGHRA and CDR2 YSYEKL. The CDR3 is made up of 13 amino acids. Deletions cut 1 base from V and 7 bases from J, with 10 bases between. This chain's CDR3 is CASSQVTDGGYTF. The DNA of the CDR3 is TGCGCCAGCAGCCAAGTCACAGACGGTGGCTACACCTTC.

CDR3 nucleotide sequence: TGCAGTGCTAGCTACCAGACTAGCGGGAGTTTCGAGACCCAGTACTTC. This gives the protein CSASYQTSGSFETQYF. The J gene is TRBJ2-5, the V gene TRBV20-1; 12 bases line up with TRBD2. This CDR3 contains 16 residues. CDR1 is DFQATT and CDR2 is SNEGSKA in the germline V gene (reference sequence). V was pared by 3 bases and J by 5 bases, with 10 bases of the junction left unmatched.

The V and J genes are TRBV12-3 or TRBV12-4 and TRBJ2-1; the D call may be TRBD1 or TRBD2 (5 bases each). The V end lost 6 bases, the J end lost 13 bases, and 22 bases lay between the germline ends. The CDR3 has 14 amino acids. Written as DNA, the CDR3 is TGTGCCAGCAGCCCCGGGACGTCGTCGGAGACCCAGTTCTTC. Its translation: CASSPGTSSETQFF.

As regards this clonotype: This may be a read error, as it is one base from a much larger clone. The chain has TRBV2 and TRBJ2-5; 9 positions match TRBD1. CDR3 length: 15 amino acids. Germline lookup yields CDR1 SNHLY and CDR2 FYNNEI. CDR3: CASSEGDRVREAQYF. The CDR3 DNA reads TGTGCCAGCAGTGAGGGGGACAGGGTGAGAGAGGCCCAGTACTTC.

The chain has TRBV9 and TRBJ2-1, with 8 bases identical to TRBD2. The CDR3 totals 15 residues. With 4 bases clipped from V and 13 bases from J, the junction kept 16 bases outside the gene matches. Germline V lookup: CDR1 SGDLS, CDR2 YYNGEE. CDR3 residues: CASSRRGAVEETQFF. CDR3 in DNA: TGTGCCAGCAGCAGGCGGGGGGCCGTCGAAGAGACCCAGTTCTTC.

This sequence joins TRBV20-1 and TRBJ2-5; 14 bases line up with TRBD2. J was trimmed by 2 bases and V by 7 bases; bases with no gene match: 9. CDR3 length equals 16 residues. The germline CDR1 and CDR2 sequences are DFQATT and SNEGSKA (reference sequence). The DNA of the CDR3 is TGCAGTGTCGGGACTAGCGGGGGCCCGGTACAAGAGACCCAGTACTTC. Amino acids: CSVGTSGGPVQETQYF.

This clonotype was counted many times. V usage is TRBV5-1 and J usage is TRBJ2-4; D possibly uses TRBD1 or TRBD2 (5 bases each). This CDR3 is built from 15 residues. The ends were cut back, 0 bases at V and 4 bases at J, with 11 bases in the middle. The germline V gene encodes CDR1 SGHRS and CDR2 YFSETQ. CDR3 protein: CASSLEVGAKNIQYF. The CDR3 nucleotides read TGCGCCAGCAGCTTGGAGGTCGGGGCGAAAAACATTCAGTACTTC.